One and the same sample provided the 16 T cell receptor beta chains below, sequenced in a study of breast tumors, draining lymph nodes, adjacent tissues. TCRdb analysed the multiplex PCR reads with MiXCR anew, one entry per CDR3 protein. This repertoire shows 15,000 to 20,000 distinct CDR3 sequences, 45% found once; its top ten account for about 14%. The material sequenced was tumor-adjacent breast tissue. These receptors came from a female donor with breast cancer. Some clones in this sample may be carry-over from other donors' samples.

This clonotype was counted at least ten times. This may be a read error: a much more frequent sequence differs by one nucleotide. The J gene is TRBJ1-2, the V gene TRBV6-1, with D unresolved. The germline V gene has CDR1 MNHNS and CDR2 SASEGT. Trimming stripped 5 bases from V and 2 bases from J, with 9 bases between. There are 13 residues in the CDR3. The CDR3 loop reads CASSQRRNYGYTF. Here the CDR3 DNA reads TGTGCCAGCAGTCAACGCAGGAACTATGGCTACACCTTC.

The chain joins TRBV2 to TRBJ2-3, with D uncertain. The germline CDR1 and CDR2 sequences are SNHLY and FYNNEI. Trimming removed 4 bases from V and 0 bases from J, with 23 bases in between. The CDR3 is 19 amino acids. CDR3 sequence: CASSVEGETRRLSTDTQYF. Here the CDR3 DNA reads TGTGCCAGCAGTGTAGAAGGTGAAACGCGTAGACTGAGCACAGATACGCAGTATTTT.

This chain joins TRBV7-9 and TRBJ2-3, with 12 bases lining up with TRBD2. V shed 6 bases and J 3 bases; nucleotides not matched to a gene: 13. The CDR3 consists of 18 residues. Germline values: CDR1 SEHNR, CDR2 FQNEAQ (reference sequence). The CDR3 DNA is TGTGCCAGCAGTCCAGGCCGACTAGCGGGAGTGAGGACAGATACGCAGTATTTT. This codes for CASSPGRLAGVRTDTQYF.

To note about this clonotype: An end of the junction differs from the germline gene, which may be a read error. The chain is built from TRBV29-1 and TRBJ2-1, with TRBD1 matching over 8 bases. Germline V lookup: CDR1 SQVTM, CDR2 ANQGSEA. The CDR3 loop spans 14 amino acids. The CDR3 loop reads CSALGGQGYNKQFF. DNA for the CDR3: TGCAGCGCTCTAGGCGGACAGGGCTACAATAAGCAGTTCTTC.

This clonotype is medium-sized in the sample. The chain has TRBV7-2 and TRBJ2-5, with 9 bases that match TRBD1. Trimming at V came to 1 base and at J to 4 bases, leaving 1 base not matched to a gene. The germline gives CDR1 SGHTA, CDR2 FQGNSA. This CDR3 is 14 amino acids long. The CDR3 sequence is CASSLVQGAETQYF. The CDR3 bases are TGTGCCAGCAGCTTAGTACAGGGGGCAGAGACCCAGTACTTC.

This clonotype is medium-sized in the sample. V and J are TRBV7-6 and TRBJ1-3; D remains unclear. V lost 3 bases and J lost 0, with 9 bases in between. CDR3 length: 15 residues. CDR1 and CDR2 from the germline V gene are SGHVS and FNYEAQ. The DNA for the CDR3 is TGTGCCAGCAGCTTTCGGGCAGACTCTGGAAACACCATATATTTT. Translated: CASSFRADSGNTIYF.

By share, this clonotype counts as medium-sized. J is TRBJ1-4 and V is TRBV20-1; 11 bases align to TRBD1. Germline values: CDR1 DFQATT, CDR2 SNEGSKA (reference sequence). Trimming removed 6 bases from V and 8 bases from J; junction bases left unmatched: 5. The CDR3 totals 13 residues. The CDR3 spells CSAPDRGREKLFF. The CDR3 bases are TGCAGTGCCCCGGACAGGGGGCGAGAAAAACTGTTTTTT.

This clonotype was seen once. This rearrangement joins TRBV2 to TRBJ2-3; D ambiguous. Per the germline V gene, CDR1 is SNHLY and CDR2 is FYNNEI. This CDR3 has 13 amino acids. V lost 7 bases and J 2 bases, leaving 10 bases between the germline ends. Here the CDR3 reads CASTLALTDTQYF. In DNA, the CDR3 is TGTGCCAGCACTCTGGCTCTCACAGATACGCAGTATTTT.

In this sample, this clonotype turned up a few times. The chain combines TRBV2 with TRBJ2-3; D is ambiguous. The CDR3 sequence is 14 residues long. Trimming left V 6 bases short and J 6 bases short, with 16 bases between. Germline CDR1 SNHLY, CDR2 FYNNEI. The CDR3 here is CASRTRRQADTQYF. The CDR3 DNA reads TGTGCCAGCAGGACCCGCAGGCAGGCGGATACGCAGTATTTT.

The chain employs TRBV18 and TRBJ2-4; no reliable D call. V shed 6 bases and J shed 0 bases, with 15 bases lying between them. CDR3 length: 16 amino acids. Germline V gene lookup returns CDR1 KGHSH and CDR2 LQKENI. CDR3 in amino acids: CASSATPGLAKNIQYF. The CDR3 bases are TGTGCCAGCTCCGCTACTCCGGGTCTAGCCAAAAACATTCAGTACTTC.

The V and J genes are TRBV7-2 and TRBJ1-1; D is possibly TRBD1 (5 bases). Trimming took off 5 bases at V and 7 bases at J, with 17 bases between the two ends. Looked up from germline, CDR1 is SGHTA and CDR2 is FQGNSA. This CDR3 has 14 residues. CDR3 amino acids: CASSLRRVSIEAFF. CDR3 nucleotide sequence: TGTGCCAGCAGCCTCCGCAGGGTAAGCATTGAAGCTTTCTTT.

The chain joins TRBV6-2 or TRBV6-3 to TRBJ2-5, with D perhaps TRBD2 (6 bases). The germline gives CDR1 MNHEY, CDR2 SVGEGT. Trimming took off 6 bases at V and 3 bases at J, with 14 bases between the two ends. The CDR3 totals 14 residues. As DNA, the CDR3 is TGTGCCAGCAGCTTAGCGGTAACGAAAGAGACCCAGTACTTC. Translation: CASSLAVTKETQYF.

About this clonotype: The germline gene is not matched at one end of the junction; a read error may be the cause. This chain links TRBV19 with TRBJ2-7; D possibly corresponds to TRBD2 (6 bases). The CDR3 is made up of 13 amino acids. Germline-derived CDR1 and CDR2 are LNHDA and SQIVND (reference sequence). The CDR3 protein is CASSASAVYEQYF. The CDR3 region has the DNA TGCGCCAGTAGTGCTAGCGCCGTCTACGAGCAGTACTTC.

This clonotype is classed as medium-sized (0.01 to 0.1%). The V and J genes are TRBV19 and TRBJ1-6; maybe TRBD1 (5 bases). The V end was cut by 6 bases, the J end by 0 bases, with 15 bases between. The CDR3 is 17 amino acids. Looked up from germline, CDR1 is LNHDA and CDR2 is SQIVND (reference sequence). CDR3 sequence reads: CASRTFGGSSYNSPLHF. The CDR3 nucleotides are TGTGCCAGTAGAACGTTCGGGGGAAGCTCCTATAATTCACCCCTCCACTTT.

Turning to this clonotype: One junction end disagrees with the germline gene, perhaps due to a read error. The rearrangement links TRBV3-1 to TRBJ2-3; TRBD2 agrees at 9 bases. The CDR3 sequence is 15 residues long. From germline, CDR1 is LGHDT and CDR2 YNNKEL (reference sequence). CDR3: CAGSRGGRVTDTQYF. In nucleotides, the CDR3 is TGCGCCGGCAGCCGAGGCGGGAGGGTCACAGATACGCAGTATTTT.

The gene calls are TRBV20-1 and TRBJ2-1, with 14 bases that match TRBD2. Germline V CDR1 and CDR2: DFQATT, SNEGSKA (reference sequence). Trimming removed 1 base from V and 1 base from J; junction bases left unmatched: 6. The CDR3 consists of 18 residues. Here the CDR3 DNA reads TGCAGTGCTAGAGTCCCCAGGACTAGCGGGGGGTCCTACAATGAGCAGTTCTTC. Amino acids: CSARVPRTSGGSYNEQFF.